This T cell receptor (beta chain) was found in a study of cytomegalovirus exposure and HLA in healthy donors. Study details: As an earlier analysis found, 150 million to 200 million T cells yielded about 100 million unique TCR beta sequences.

This clone was seen once. Its antigen is unknown. The study's findings and limits: Across donors, presence/absence analyses took sequencing depth to be roughly uniform.

This CDR3 has 12 amino acids. Germline lookup yields CDR1 MNHNY and CDR2 SVGAGI (reference sequence). Trimming pared 5 bases from V and 3 bases from J, leaving 8 bases between. The primer mix had 60 Vbeta and 13 Jbeta primers. The method was immunoSEQ multiplex PCR; TCRdb's version includes in-frame clones alone and lacks a portion of them. There are 180,000 or so clones in the sample; about 80% occur only once, and 1.5% lies in the top ten. The material sequenced was PBMCs. The sequence was obtained from a man between 35 and 55 years old in good health and CMV-seronegative. This chain connects TRBV6-6 to TRBJ2-7, with a tentative D call TRBD1 (6 bases). The DNA for the CDR3 is TGTGCCAGCAGTCGGACAGACTACGAGCAGTACTTC. It yields the protein CASSRTDYEQYF.